Below, 21 T cell receptor beta chains from the same sample are listed, as sequenced in a study of human T cells and chemical hapten exposure. The time point was: pre-sensitization, week 0. Documented treatment: therapeutic diphenylcyclopropenone sensitization with weekly scalp DPC. Via MiXCR, TCRdb re-called the RACE reads, giving one row per CDR3 protein. This sample has around 380,000 distinct CDR3 sequences; 5.5% occur once, and the top ten carry 7% to 10%. This specimen consisted of whole blood, obtained in connection with sensitization to the hapten diphenylcyclopropenone (DPC). Source of these receptors: a woman under 30 with alopecia areata. Some clones in this sample may be carry-over from other donors' samples.

This clonotype was counted a few times. V usage is TRBV6-1 and J usage is TRBJ2-6; D perhaps matches TRBD1 (5 bases). Trimming took 5 bases from V and 2 from J, leaving 10 bases between them. In germline, CDR1 is MNHNS, CDR2 SASEGT. This CDR3 comprises 15 residues. This CDR3 is CASSSDSAGANVLTF. The DNA of the CDR3 is TGTGCCAGCAGTTCAGACAGTGCTGGGGCCAACGTCCTGACTTTC.

This clonotype has at least ten counts. The chain uses TRBV5-5 and TRBJ2-6; 7 bases fit TRBD1. Looked up from germline, CDR1 is SGHKS and CDR2 is YYEKEE (reference sequence). This CDR3 spans 18 amino acids. V lost 4 bases and J lost 0; bases outside the gene matches: 10. The CDR3 bases are TGTGCCAGCAGCATTACAGGGGCCCCGACCTCTGGGGCCAACGTCCTGACTTTC. Amino acids: CASSITGAPTSGANVLTF.

The sample holds many counts of this clonotype. The chain employs TRBV7-9 and TRBJ2-3; 8 nucleotides agree with TRBD2. The CDR3 is 14 residues long. Losses at the gene ends were 2 bases for V and 4 bases for J; bases not matched to a gene: 2. CDR1 and CDR2 from the germline V gene are SEHNR and FQNEAQ (reference sequence). The CDR3 region has the DNA TGTGCCAGCAGCTTAACGGGGGGGCCAGATACGCAGTATTTT. Amino acid sequence: CASSLTGGPDTQYF.

This clonotype was recorded at least ten times. The CDR3 protein is CAISPQRQGNNSPLHF. CDR3 sequence (DNA): TGTGCCATCAGTCCCCAGCGACAGGGAAATAATTCACCCCTCCACTTT. V usage is TRBV10-3 and J usage is TRBJ1-6; 7 positions match TRBD1. The germline V gene has CDR1 ENHRY and CDR2 SYGVKD. V lost 5 bases and J lost 5; bases outside the gene matches: 9. CDR3 length: 16 residues.

This clonotype was counted ten times or more. The J gene is TRBJ1-6, the V gene TRBV7-2; 8 nucleotides agree with TRBD1. Germline CDR1 SGHTA, CDR2 FQGNSA. This CDR3 is 16 amino acids long. The junction had 8 bases not matched to a gene; V was cut back by 1 base and J by 9 bases. CDR3 nucleotides: TGTGCCAGCAGCTTAGATGGTGACAGGGGAAGTTCACCCCTCCACTTT. Translation gives CASSLDGDRGSSPLHF.

This clonotype was seen a handful of times. J is TRBJ2-1 and V is TRBV6-1, with TRBD1 matching over 7 bases. This CDR3 region has 12 residues. CDR1 is MNHNS and CDR2 is SASEGT in the germline V gene. Unmatched junction bases numbered 5, after V lost 6 bases and J lost 9 bases. CDR3 amino acids: CASRTGTGEQFF. CDR3 in DNA: TGTGCCAGCAGGACAGGGACCGGTGAGCAGTTCTTC.

The sample holds a few counts of this clonotype. V is TRBV27 and J is TRBJ2-6; D possibly corresponds to TRBD2 (5 bases). Germline CDR1 is MNHEY and CDR2 is SMNVEV (reference sequence). The length of the CDR3 is 15 residues. The V end lost 6 bases, the J end lost 2 bases, and 11 bases lay between the germline ends. CDR3 sequence reads: CASSPTSTGANVLTF. CDR3 nucleotide sequence: TGTGCCAGCAGCCCCACTAGTACTGGGGCCAACGTCCTGACTTTC.

A word on this clonotype: A much larger clone differs from this one at a single base, so this may be a read error. This sequence joins TRBV11-1 and TRBJ2-3; D perhaps matches TRBD1 (5 bases). The V gene lost 8 bases and the J gene lost 0 bases, with 9 bases spanning the gap. The CDR3 contains 13 residues. Germline V CDR1 and CDR2: SGHAT, FQDESV (reference sequence). DNA of the CDR3: TGTGCCAGCGCACCAGGGAGCACAGATACGCAGTATTTT. Its protein product is CASAPGSTDTQYF.

The chain carries TRBV12-3 or TRBV12-4 and TRBJ1-2; the D is unclear. CDR3 size: 15 residues. Trimming took 2 bases from V and 0 from J, leaving 10 bases between them. CDR3 DNA sequence: TGTGCCAGCAGTTTACGAACCGGGACTAACTATGGCTACACCTTC. It translates to CASSLRTGTNYGYTF.

This clonotype was seen more than once but under ten times. J is TRBJ1-4 and V is TRBV2, with no clear D. Germline V gives CDR1 SNHLY, CDR2 FYNNEI. The V gene lost 2 bases and the J gene lost 0 bases, with 10 bases spanning the gap. The CDR3 contains 16 residues. CDR3: CASSEFLSATNEKLFF. In nucleotides, the CDR3 is TGTGCCAGCAGTGAATTTCTCTCTGCAACTAATGAAAAACTGTTTTTT.

The rearrangement joins TRBV3-1 to TRBJ1-4; D is unresolved. Trimming stripped 1 base from V and 8 bases from J, with 8 bases between. This CDR3 comprises 13 residues. Germline V gives CDR1 LGHDT, CDR2 YNNKEL (reference sequence). This CDR3 reads CASSQGQNEKLFF. CDR3 nucleotides: TGTGCCAGCAGCCAAGGGCAGAACGAAAAACTGTTTTTT.

This clonotype came up many times. The gene calls are TRBV6-6 and TRBJ1-2; 8 positions match TRBD1. From germline, CDR1 is MNHNY and CDR2 SVGAGI (reference sequence). V shed 5 bases and J 5 bases; nucleotides not matched to a gene: 10. The CDR3 spans 15 residues. The CDR3 loop reads CASSPDRASRYGYTF. The CDR3 coding sequence is TGTGCCAGCAGTCCGGACAGGGCGTCCCGTTATGGCTACACCTTC.

The V gene is TRBV6-2 or TRBV6-3, the J gene TRBJ2-3; 7 bases are a match to TRBD1. Germline-derived CDR1 and CDR2 are MNHEY and SVGEGT. The CDR3 runs 16 residues. Trimming at V came to 1 base and at J to 6 bases, leaving 10 bases not matched to a gene. The DNA for the CDR3 is TGTGCCAGCAGTTACTTGAACAGGGGAAGATGGGATACGCAGTATTTT. Translation gives CASSYLNRGRWDTQYF.

A few counts support this clonotype. The chain joins TRBV5-1 to TRBJ2-2; D is perhaps TRBD1 or TRBD2 (5 bases each). V was trimmed by 3 bases and J by 0 bases, leaving 9 bases between them. The V gene's germline CDR1 is SGHRS and CDR2 YFSETQ. The CDR3 contains 15 residues. CDR3 sequence reads: CASSWDVANTGELFF. The CDR3 coding sequence is TGCGCCAGCAGCTGGGACGTCGCGAACACCGGGGAGCTGTTTTTT.

This clonotype has just a few counts. V usage is TRBV9 and J usage is TRBJ1-4; weak D call: TRBD1 (6 bases). This CDR3 is built from 17 residues. V was clipped by 0 bases and J by 4 bases, with 16 bases between them. CDR1 is SGDLS, CDR2 YYNGEE, per germline. As DNA, the CDR3 is TGTGCCAGCAGCGTAGGTCGGGGGCAAGTCGTTAATGAAAAACTGTTTTTT. The encoded protein is CASSVGRGQVVNEKLFF.

The rearrangement links TRBV20-1 to TRBJ1-6; no reliable D call. This CDR3 is built from 13 residues. Germline V CDR1 and CDR2: DFQATT, SNEGSKA (reference sequence). Trimming left V 1 base short and J 6 bases short, with 7 bases between. In DNA form, the CDR3 reads TGCAGTGCTAGAGGGGCAGGTAATTCACCCCTCCACTTT. Encoded protein: CSARGAGNSPLHF.

The chain recombines TRBV29-1 with TRBJ2-2; D uncertain. The germline CDR1 and CDR2 sequences are SQVTM and ANQGSEA. V lost 3 bases and J 0 bases, leaving 5 bases between the germline ends. This CDR3 has 13 amino acids. CDR3 in DNA: TGCAGCGTTGAGTCACCGAACACCGGGGAGCTGTTTTTT. It is translated as CSVESPNTGELFF.

V is TRBV4-3 and J is TRBJ2-1, with 12 bases aligning to TRBD2. Germline trimming cut 3 bases from V and 7 bases from J; bases unmatched to any gene: 4. The CDR3 spans 15 residues. The V gene's germline CDR1 is LGHNA and CDR2 YSLEER. The CDR3 DNA reads TGCGCCAGCAGCCATTCCGGGACTAGCGGGAATGAGCAGTTCTTC. It yields the protein CASSHSGTSGNEQFF.

In its sample, this clonotype was seen a few times. The chain recombines TRBV10-2 with TRBJ1-1, with D perhaps TRBD1 (6 bases). CDR3 length: 14 amino acids. V dropped 6 bases and J dropped 5 bases, with 16 bases sitting between them. The germline gives CDR1 WSHSY, CDR2 SAAADI. DNA of the CDR3: TGCGCCAGCAGGGGGACAATAGGATTGACTGAAGCTTTCTTT. Protein product: CASRGTIGLTEAFF.

In this sample, this clonotype turned up a few times. CDR3 nucleotide sequence: TGTGCCAGCAGCCACCCGGACAGAAATCAGCCCCAGCATTTT. Translated, it gives CASSHPDRNQPQHF. The V gene is TRBV4-2, the J gene TRBJ1-5, with D maybe TRBD1 (6 bases). Trimming removed 3 bases from V and 4 bases from J, with 10 bases in between. The V gene's germline CDR1 is LGHNA and CDR2 YNFKEQ. The CDR3 totals 14 residues.

The sample holds many counts of this clonotype. The chain carries TRBV2 and TRBJ2-4, with unresolved D. V lost 5 bases, J lost 0 bases, and 8 bases lay in between. The CDR3 runs to 14 residues. The V gene's germline CDR1 is SNHLY and CDR2 FYNNEI. This CDR3 is CASSQTEAKNIQYF. For the CDR3, the DNA is TGTGCCAGCAGTCAGACGGAAGCCAAAAACATTCAGTACTTC.